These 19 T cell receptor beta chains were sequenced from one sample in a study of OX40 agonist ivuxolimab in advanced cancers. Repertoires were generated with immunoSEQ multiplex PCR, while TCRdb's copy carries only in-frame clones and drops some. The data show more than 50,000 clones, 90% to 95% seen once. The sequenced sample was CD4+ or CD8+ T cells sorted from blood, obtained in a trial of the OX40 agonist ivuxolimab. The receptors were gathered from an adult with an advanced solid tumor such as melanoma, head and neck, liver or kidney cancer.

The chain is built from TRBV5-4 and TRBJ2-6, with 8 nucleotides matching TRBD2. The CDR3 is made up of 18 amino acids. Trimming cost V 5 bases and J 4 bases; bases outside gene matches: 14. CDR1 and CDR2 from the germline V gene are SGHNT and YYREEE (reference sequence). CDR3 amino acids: CASRLRGTPGGGANVLTF. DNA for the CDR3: TGTGCCAGCAGACTCCGCGGGACCCCGGGAGGGGGGGCCAACGTCCTGACTTTC.

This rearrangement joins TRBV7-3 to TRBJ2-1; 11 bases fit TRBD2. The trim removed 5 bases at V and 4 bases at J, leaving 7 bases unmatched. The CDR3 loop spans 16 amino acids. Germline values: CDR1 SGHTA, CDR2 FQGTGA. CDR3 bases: TGTGCCAGCAGCGCCTCTAGCGGGAGGCTTTACAATGAGCAGTTCTTC. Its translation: CASSASSGRLYNEQFF.

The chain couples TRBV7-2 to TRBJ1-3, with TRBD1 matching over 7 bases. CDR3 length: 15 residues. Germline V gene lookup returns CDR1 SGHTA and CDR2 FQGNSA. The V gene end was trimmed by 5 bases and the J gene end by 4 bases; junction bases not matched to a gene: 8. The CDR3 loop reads CASSRQGGWGNTIYF. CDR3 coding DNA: TGTGCCAGCAGCCGACAGGGAGGGTGGGGAAACACCATATATTTT.

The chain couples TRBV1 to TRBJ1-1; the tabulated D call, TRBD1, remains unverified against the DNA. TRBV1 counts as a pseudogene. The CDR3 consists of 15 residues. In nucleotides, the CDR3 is TGCACCAGCAGCCAAGGTCCAGGGAAGAACACTGAAGCTTTCTTT. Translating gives CTSSQGPGKNTEAFF.

CDR3: CASTTGGYGYTF. CDR3 nucleotides: TGTGCCAGCACCACAGGGGGCTATGGCTACACCTTC. V usage is TRBV6-1 and J usage is TRBJ1-2; 8 bases are shared with TRBD1. The CDR3 runs to 12 residues. Germline V lookup: CDR1 MNHNS, CDR2 SASEGT. V lost 7 bases to trimming and J lost 4 bases; unmatched junction nucleotides: 2.

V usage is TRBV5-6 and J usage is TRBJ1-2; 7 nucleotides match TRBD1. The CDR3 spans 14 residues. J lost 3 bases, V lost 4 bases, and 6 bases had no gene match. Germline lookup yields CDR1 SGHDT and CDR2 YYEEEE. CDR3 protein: CASSRGQTDYGYTF. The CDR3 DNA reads TGTGCCAGCAGCCGGGGACAGACCGACTATGGCTACACCTTC. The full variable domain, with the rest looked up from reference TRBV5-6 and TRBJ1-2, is DAGVTQSPTHLIKTRGQQVTLRCSPKSGHDTVSWYQQALGQGPQFIFQYYEEEERQRGNFPDRFSGHQFPNYSSELNVNALLLGDSALYLCASSRGQTDYGYTFGSGTRLTVV.

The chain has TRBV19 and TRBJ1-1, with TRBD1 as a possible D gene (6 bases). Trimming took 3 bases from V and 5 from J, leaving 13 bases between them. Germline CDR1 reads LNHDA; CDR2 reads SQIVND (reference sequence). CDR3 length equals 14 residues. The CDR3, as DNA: TGTGCCAGTAGTATCAGGGGCCGAAGAACTGAAGCTTTCTTT. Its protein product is CASSIRGRRTEAFF.

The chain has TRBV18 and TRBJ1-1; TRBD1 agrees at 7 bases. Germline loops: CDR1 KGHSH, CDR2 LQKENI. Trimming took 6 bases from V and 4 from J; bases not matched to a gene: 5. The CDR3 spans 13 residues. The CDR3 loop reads CASSMGQTTEAFF. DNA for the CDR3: TGTGCCAGCTCCATGGGACAGACCACTGAAGCTTTCTTT.

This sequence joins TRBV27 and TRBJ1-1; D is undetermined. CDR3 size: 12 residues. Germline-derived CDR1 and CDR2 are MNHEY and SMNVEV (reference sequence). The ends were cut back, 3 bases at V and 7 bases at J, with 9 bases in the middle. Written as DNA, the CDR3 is TGTGCCAGCAGTTTGCGGGGTGGTGAAGCTTTCTTT. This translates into CASSLRGGEAFF.

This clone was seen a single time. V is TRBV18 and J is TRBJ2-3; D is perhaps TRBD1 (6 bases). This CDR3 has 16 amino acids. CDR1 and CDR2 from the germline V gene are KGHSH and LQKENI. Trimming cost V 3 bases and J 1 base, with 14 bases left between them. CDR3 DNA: TGTGCCAGCTCACCCCCCAGGGGCAGAGGCACAGATACGCAGTATTTT. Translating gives CASSPPRGRGTDTQYF.

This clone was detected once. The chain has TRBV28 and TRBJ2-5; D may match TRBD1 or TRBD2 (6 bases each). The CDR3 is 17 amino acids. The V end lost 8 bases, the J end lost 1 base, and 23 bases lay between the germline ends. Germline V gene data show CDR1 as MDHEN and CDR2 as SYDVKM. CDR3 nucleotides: TGTGCCAGCCTATCTGGGGGGCCCGTTGCGTTCCAAGAGACCCAGTACTTC. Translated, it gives CASLSGGPVAFQETQYF.

The CDR3 coding sequence is TGTGCCAGCAGTTACTCGGGAGGGGACACTGAAGCTTTCTTT. Protein product: CASSYSGGDTEAFF. J is TRBJ1-1 and V is TRBV6-6; a weak D match, TRBD1 (5 bases). V was clipped by 0 bases and J by 3 bases, with 8 bases between them. This CDR3 has 14 amino acids. Germline CDR1 and CDR2: MNHNY and SVGAGI (reference sequence).

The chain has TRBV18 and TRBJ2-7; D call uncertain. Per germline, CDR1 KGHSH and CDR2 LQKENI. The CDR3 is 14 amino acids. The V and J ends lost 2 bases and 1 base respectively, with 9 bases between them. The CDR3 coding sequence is TGTGCCAGCTCACCAACCAGTTCGTCCTACGAGCAGTACTTC. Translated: CASSPTSSSYEQYF.

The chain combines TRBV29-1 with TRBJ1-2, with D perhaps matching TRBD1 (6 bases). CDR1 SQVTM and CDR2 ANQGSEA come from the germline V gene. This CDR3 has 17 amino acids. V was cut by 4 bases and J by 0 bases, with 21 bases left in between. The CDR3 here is CSVGGVQGQQANYGYTF. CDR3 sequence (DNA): TGCAGCGTTGGAGGAGTTCAAGGACAGCAAGCTAACTATGGCTACACCTTC.

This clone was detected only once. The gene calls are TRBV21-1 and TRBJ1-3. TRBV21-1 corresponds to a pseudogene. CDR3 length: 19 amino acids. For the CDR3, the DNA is TGTGCCAGCAGCAAGCCGACGCCGGGACCGAGGAACTCTGGAAACACCATATATTTT. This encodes CASSKPTPGPRNSGNTIYF.

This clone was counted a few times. In DNA form, the CDR3 reads TGTGCCAGCACCCACCCCCAGCGGGGGGGAAAAGAGACCCAGTACTTC. Encoded protein: CASTHPQRGGKETQYF. The V gene is TRBV2, the J gene TRBJ2-5; 10 bases line up with TRBD2. V was clipped by 7 bases and J by 3 bases; unmatched bases: 11. The CDR3 is 16 residues long. Germline lookup yields CDR1 SNHLY and CDR2 FYNNEI.

This CDR3 is CASSSPGATYEQYF. The CDR3 region has the DNA TGTGCCAGCAGCTCACCAGGGGCAACCTACGAGCAGTACTTC. The chain has TRBV7-9 and TRBJ2-5, with D tentatively TRBD1 (6 bases). The assigned J gene may be wrong: the sequence end matches TRBJ2-7 better. There are 14 residues in the CDR3. Germline V gene lookup returns CDR1 SEHNR and CDR2 FQNEAQ (reference sequence).

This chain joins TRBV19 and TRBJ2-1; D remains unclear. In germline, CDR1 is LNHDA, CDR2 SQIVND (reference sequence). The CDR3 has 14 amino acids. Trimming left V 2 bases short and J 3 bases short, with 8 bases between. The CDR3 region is CASSIPPYYNEQFF. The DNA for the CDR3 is TGTGCCAGTAGTATACCCCCTTACTACAATGAGCAGTTCTTC.

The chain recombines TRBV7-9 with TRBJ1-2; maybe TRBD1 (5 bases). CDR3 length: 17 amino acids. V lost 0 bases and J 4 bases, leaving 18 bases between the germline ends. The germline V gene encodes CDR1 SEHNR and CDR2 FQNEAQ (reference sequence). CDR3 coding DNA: TGTGCCAGCAGCTTAGCTCTTACCAACACCCAGGGCTATGGCTACACCTTC. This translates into CASSLALTNTQGYGYTF.